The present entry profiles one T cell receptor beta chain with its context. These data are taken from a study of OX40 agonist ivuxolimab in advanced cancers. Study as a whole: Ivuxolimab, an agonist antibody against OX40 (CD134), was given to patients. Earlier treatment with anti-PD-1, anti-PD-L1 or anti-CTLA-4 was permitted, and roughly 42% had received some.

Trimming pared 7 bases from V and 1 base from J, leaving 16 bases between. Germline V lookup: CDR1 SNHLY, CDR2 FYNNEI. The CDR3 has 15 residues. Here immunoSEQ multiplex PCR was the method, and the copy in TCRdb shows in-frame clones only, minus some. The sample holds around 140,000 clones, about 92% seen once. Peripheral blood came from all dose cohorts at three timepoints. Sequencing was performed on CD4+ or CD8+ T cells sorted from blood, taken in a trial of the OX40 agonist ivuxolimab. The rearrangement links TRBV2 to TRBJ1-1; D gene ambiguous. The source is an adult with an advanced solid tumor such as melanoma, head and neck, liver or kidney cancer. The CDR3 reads CASIEGGLGNTEAFF. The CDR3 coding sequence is TGTGCCAGCATCGAAGGAGGATTGGGGAACACTGAAGCTTTCTTT.